Shown below are 32 T cell receptor beta chains from a single sample sequenced in a study of blood T cell repertoires in COVID-19. Produced via immunoSEQ multiplex PCR; TCRdb's table is partial and in-frame only. The table has a few hundred thousand clones, around four fifths seen once; the top ten hold roughly 4.6%. What was sequenced was peripheral blood. The receptors originated from a woman in her sixties or seventies who had recovered from COVID-19.

The chain recombines TRBV5-1 with TRBJ1-5; 10 nucleotides line up with TRBD1. This CDR3 spans 15 amino acids. Germline-derived CDR1 and CDR2 are SGHRS and YFSETQ. The V and J ends lost 3 bases and 2 bases, in that order; junction bases with no gene match: 2. CDR3 region: CASSSGTGGNQPQHF. The CDR3 region has the DNA TGCGCCAGCAGCTCCGGGACAGGGGGCAATCAGCCCCAGCATTTT.

The rearrangement uses TRBV7-2 and TRBJ2-3; 15 bases agree with TRBD2. Per the germline V gene, CDR1 is SGHTA and CDR2 is FQGNSA. V trimming: 5 bases; J trimming: 5 bases; junction bases outside the gene matches: 8. This CDR3 is built from 17 residues. Written as DNA, the CDR3 is TGTGCCAGCAGCCCTGGACTAGCGGGGGGGCCAAGAGATACGCAGTATTTT. This encodes CASSPGLAGGPRDTQYF.

This rearrangement joins TRBV4-3 to TRBJ1-1; 7 nucleotides line up with TRBD1. Germline lookup yields CDR1 LGHNA and CDR2 YSLEER. Unmatched junction bases numbered 8, after V lost 2 bases and J lost 5 bases. CDR3 length: 15 amino acids. This CDR3 is CASSQPRGRGTEAFF. DNA for the CDR3: TGCGCCAGCAGCCAACCGAGGGGGCGCGGGACTGAAGCTTTCTTT.

The DNA of the CDR3 is TGTGCCAGTAGTTCACAAGGGGCCTCGAACTATGGCTACACCTTC. Translated, it gives CASSSQGASNYGYTF. V and J are TRBV19 and TRBJ1-2; possibly TRBD1 for D (5 bases). This CDR3 contains 15 residues. Germline loops: CDR1 LNHDA, CDR2 SQIVND (reference sequence). The ends were cut back, 5 bases at V and 2 bases at J, with 15 bases in the middle.

The V call is TRBV2, the J call TRBJ1-2; possibly TRBD1 for D (6 bases). V was pared by 9 bases and J by 4 bases, with 21 bases between. CDR1 is SNHLY and CDR2 is FYNNEI in the germline V gene. The CDR3 totals 15 residues. CDR3 region: CASSTGQSMAYGYTF. The CDR3 DNA follows: TGTGCCAGTAGTACCGGACAGTCTATGGCCTATGGCTACACCTTC.

DNA of the CDR3: TGTGCCAGCAGTGAAGTTTTCCAGGGAACCCAGTACTTC. This sequence encodes CASSEVFQGTQYF. This chain uses TRBV6-1 with TRBJ2-5; D is possibly TRBD1 (5 bases). CDR3 length equals 13 residues. The germline CDR1 and CDR2 sequences are MNHNS and SASEGT. V lost 1 base to trimming and J lost 8 bases, with 11 bases between them.

This sequence joins TRBV27 and TRBJ1-2; D call uncertain. Germline CDR1 MNHEY, CDR2 SMNVEV (reference sequence). The ends were cut back, 2 bases at V and 6 bases at J, with 7 bases in the middle. This CDR3 contains 12 residues. CDR3 sequence reads: CASSLGGNGYTF. CDR3 coding DNA: TGTGCCAGCAGTTTAGGCGGGAATGGCTACACCTTC.

The chain uses TRBV5-8 and TRBJ1-1; D remains ambiguous. Germline CDR1 SGHTS, CDR2 YDEGEE. V dropped 4 bases and J dropped 6 bases, with 16 bases sitting between them. The CDR3 is 14 amino acids. As DNA, the CDR3 is TGTGCCAGCAGCCCGGGATTAGCGGACGCTGAAGCTTTCTTT. Protein sequence: CASSPGLADAEAFF.

This sequence joins TRBV19 and TRBJ2-7; 7 bases line up with TRBD2. V lost 7 bases to trimming and J lost 4 bases; unmatched junction nucleotides: 13. This CDR3 has 15 residues. Looked up from germline, CDR1 is LNHDA and CDR2 is SQIVND (reference sequence). The CDR3 DNA reads TGTGCCAGTACCCTCTCTAGCGGAGGCTCGTACGAGCAGTACTTC. The encoded protein is CASTLSSGGSYEQYF.

This clone was seen a few times. This sequence joins TRBV12-3 or TRBV12-4 and TRBJ1-1; D remains ambiguous. V dropped 3 bases and J dropped 8 bases, with 7 bases sitting between them. The CDR3 consists of 11 residues. The CDR3 region is CASSFTGEAFF. The CDR3 DNA follows: TGTGCCAGCAGTTTTACGGGGGAAGCTTTCTTT.

The rearrangement links TRBV19 to TRBJ1-2; possibly TRBD1 for D (6 bases). Germline assignment: CDR1 LNHDA and CDR2 SQIVND (reference sequence). V gave up 8 bases and J gave up 0 bases, with 10 bases separating them. The CDR3 has 13 residues. CDR3: CASSTGSNYGYTF. CDR3 sequence (DNA): TGTGCCAGTTCGACAGGATCTAACTATGGCTACACCTTC.

The chain couples TRBV5-6 to TRBJ1-5; D call uncertain. Looked up from germline, CDR1 is SGHDT and CDR2 is YYEEEE. This CDR3 contains 16 residues. The V end lost 1 base, the J end lost 4 bases, and 15 bases lay between the germline ends. The CDR3 nucleotides are TGTGCCAGCAGCTTGACGCAATTTGGGGAGAATCAGCCCCAGCATTTT. This sequence encodes CASSLTQFGENQPQHF.

V and J are TRBV7-2 and TRBJ1-2, with 7 bases lining up with TRBD1. This CDR3 has 17 residues. Trimming removed 4 bases from V and 4 bases from J; junction bases left unmatched: 15. Per the germline V gene, CDR1 is SGHTA and CDR2 is FQGNSA. CDR3 sequence (DNA): TGTGCCAGCAGCTCTCCCTCCGGGACAGCCCGGATCTATGGCTACACCTTC. It codes for CASSSPSGTARIYGYTF.

The V gene is TRBV19, the J gene TRBJ1-3; 10 bases are shared with TRBD1. V lost 6 bases to trimming and J lost 2 bases; unmatched junction nucleotides: 4. The V gene's germline CDR1 is LNHDA and CDR2 SQIVND (reference sequence). The length of the CDR3 is 15 residues. CDR3 amino acids: CASSPGTGAGNTIYF. The CDR3 coding sequence is TGTGCCAGTAGCCCCGGGACAGGGGCTGGAAACACCATATATTTT.

The table lists this clone with many counts. The chain joins TRBV29-1 to TRBJ2-5; D unresolved. Germline CDR1 and CDR2: SQVTM and ANQGSEA. The V end was cut by 5 bases, the J end by 5 bases, with 9 bases between. The CDR3 sequence is 11 residues long. The CDR3 DNA sequence: TGCAGCGTTTCCCTCGGGGAGACCCAGTACTTC. It specifies CSVSLGETQYF.

This rearrangement joins TRBV14 to TRBJ2-1; 10 nucleotides line up with TRBD2. The CDR3 spans 15 residues. With 4 bases clipped from V and 15 bases from J, the junction kept 15 bases outside the gene matches. Germline V lookup: CDR1 SGHDN, CDR2 FVKESK. In DNA, the CDR3 is TGTGCCAGCAGCCCCCGAGCGAGCGGGGGGGAGGACGGGTTCTTC. Its protein is CASSPRASGGEDGFF.

The rearrangement links TRBV9 to TRBJ2-5, with TRBD2 matching over 11 bases. Germline CDR1 and CDR2: SGDLS and YYNGEE. CDR3 length equals 17 residues. V gave up 0 bases and J gave up 2 bases; unmatched junction bases: 6. CDR3 in amino acids: CASSVGLAGGVQETQYF. CDR3 nucleotide sequence: TGTGCCAGCAGCGTAGGTCTAGCGGGGGGCGTACAAGAGACCCAGTACTTC.

The chain is built from TRBV9 and TRBJ2-5; D unclear. The CDR3 extends over 12 amino acids. V was trimmed by 4 bases and J by 5 bases, leaving 9 bases between them. CDR1 is SGDLS and CDR2 is YYNGEE in the germline V gene. CDR3 nucleotide sequence: TGTGCCAGCAGCCCCCGAGAGGAGACCCAGTACTTC. This codes for CASSPREETQYF.

This sequence joins TRBV6-5 and TRBJ1-1; D not resolved. CDR3 size: 13 residues. V dropped 0 bases and J dropped 5 bases, with 7 bases sitting between them. Germline V CDR1 and CDR2: MNHEY, SVGAGI. The chain's CDR3 is CASSYSGRTEAFF. The CDR3 nucleotides read TGTGCCAGCAGTTACTCGGGCAGAACTGAAGCTTTCTTT.

V is TRBV6-5 and J is TRBJ1-2, with a weak D call TRBD1 (5 bases). The CDR3 has 12 residues. Germline V gene data show CDR1 as MNHEY and CDR2 as SVGAGI. V was trimmed by 10 bases and J by 5 bases, leaving 14 bases between them. CDR3 protein: CAIVDIRYGYTF. The CDR3 coding sequence is TGTGCCATCGTGGACATACGGTATGGCTACACCTTC.

The genes are TRBV12-3 or TRBV12-4 and TRBJ1-2, with 7 bases fitting TRBD1. The CDR3 covers 13 residues. The junction had 7 bases not matched to a gene; V was cut back by 5 bases and J by 7 bases. The CDR3, as DNA: TGTGCCAGCAGTGGGGACAGATTACTTGGCTACACCTTC. This codes for CASSGDRLLGYTF.

This clone has only a few counts. This sequence joins TRBV4-1 and TRBJ1-5; no clear D. Germline V lookup: CDR1 MGHRA, CDR2 YSYEKL. V lost 6 bases and J lost 3, with 9 bases in between. The CDR3 loop spans 13 amino acids. The CDR3 reads CASSERANQPQHF. The CDR3 DNA reads TGCGCCAGCAGTGAGAGGGCCAATCAGCCCCAGCATTTT.

This clone was seen only a few times. The rearrangement uses TRBV9 and TRBJ2-2; TRBD2 matches at 11 bases. The germline CDR1 and CDR2 sequences are SGDLS and YYNGEE. This CDR3 spans 18 amino acids. The J segment lost 4 bases and the V segment lost 2 bases, leaving 10 bases of the junction unmatched. The CDR3 loop reads CASSVREGTSGPTGELFF. CDR3 nucleotide sequence: TGTGCCAGCAGCGTCCGGGAGGGGACTAGCGGACCCACCGGGGAGCTGTTTTTT. The full variable domain, completed using reference TRBV9 and TRBJ2-2, is DSGVTQTPKHLITATGQRVTLRCSPRSGDLSVYWYQQSLDQGLQFLIQYYNGEERAKGNILERFSAQQFPDLHSELNLSSLELGDSALYFCASSVREGTSGPTGELFFGEGSRLTVL.

J is TRBJ1-2 and V is TRBV6-4; 7 bases are shared with TRBD1. The CDR3 is made up of 16 amino acids. The germline gives CDR1 MRHNA, CDR2 SNTAGT. V was pared by 3 bases and J by 8 bases, with 15 bases of the junction left unmatched. The CDR3: CASSEFRDSSPRGYTF. As DNA, the CDR3 is TGTGCCAGCAGTGAATTCCGGGACAGCAGCCCGCGGGGCTACACCTTC.

The chain has TRBV20-1 and TRBJ1-1, with D perhaps TRBD1 (6 bases). The V gene's germline CDR1 is DFQATT and CDR2 SNEGSKA (reference sequence). This CDR3 spans 10 amino acids. V was shortened by 7 bases and J by 8 bases, with 11 bases between the two germline ends. CDR3 bases: TGCAGTGGGGGCCAGGGGGAAGCTTTCTTT. This gives the protein CSGGQGEAFF.

This sequence joins TRBV5-6 and TRBJ1-5, with no clear D. The ends were cut back, 4 bases at V and 5 bases at J, with 7 bases in the middle. CDR1 and CDR2 (germline): SGHDT, YYEEEE. This CDR3 region has 12 residues. In DNA form, the CDR3 reads TGTGCCAGCAGCCCCGGGGATCAGCCCCAGCATTTT. Translated: CASSPGDQPQHF.

The chain combines TRBV7-3 with TRBJ2-5; 13 nucleotides agree with TRBD2. Looked up from germline, CDR1 is SGHTA and CDR2 is FQGTGA. The V and J ends lost 8 bases and 5 bases, in that order; junction bases with no gene match: 5. This CDR3 is built from 14 residues. CDR3 in amino acids: CASLTSGGRETQYF. CDR3 bases: TGTGCCAGCTTGACTAGCGGGGGGAGGGAGACCCAGTACTTC.

The J gene is TRBJ2-3, the V gene TRBV6-4; 7 nucleotides agree with TRBD2. Per germline, CDR1 MRHNA and CDR2 SNTAGT. This CDR3 is built from 13 residues. V lost 8 bases to trimming and J lost 3 bases; unmatched junction nucleotides: 5. CDR3 nucleotides: TGTGCCAGCGCGGGGGAGTGGACAGATACGCAGTATTTT. This gives the protein CASAGEWTDTQYF.

The chain joins TRBV4-2 to TRBJ1-2, with 9 bases fitting TRBD1. The V gene end was trimmed by 1 base and the J gene end by 7 bases; junction bases not matched to a gene: 13. CDR3 length equals 17 residues. CDR1 is LGHNA and CDR2 is YNFKEQ in the germline V gene. CDR3 region: CASSQGRGDRAFSGYTF. The CDR3 region has the DNA TGTGCCAGCAGCCAAGGACGCGGGGACAGGGCATTCAGTGGCTACACCTTC.

The genes are TRBV11-2 and TRBJ2-5; possible D gene TRBD2, 5 bases. The CDR3 spans 14 residues. V was pared by 7 bases and J by 2 bases, with 14 bases between. Germline V gene lookup returns CDR1 SGHAT and CDR2 FQNNGV. Here the CDR3 reads CASTSSSGQETQYF. The CDR3 DNA sequence: TGTGCCAGCACCTCTAGCTCGGGGCAAGAGACCCAGTACTTC.

The chain is built from TRBV30 and TRBJ2-1; perhaps TRBD2 as D (7 bases). Germline V gene data show CDR1 as GTSNPN and CDR2 as SVGIG (reference sequence). Trimming stripped 5 bases from V and 14 bases from J, with 22 bases between. This CDR3 spans 13 amino acids. CDR3 DNA: TGTGCCTGGTCCCTGGGGGGGGCCCCTGTGGAGTTCTTC. Translating gives CAWSLGGAPVEFF.

The chain couples TRBV15 to TRBJ2-1; 9 bases align to TRBD1. CDR1 is LNHNV, CDR2 YYDKDF, per germline (reference sequence). V lost 4 bases, J lost 0 bases, and 4 bases stayed unmatched. This CDR3 has 16 residues. The CDR3 loop reads CATSTPTGGSYNEQFF. As DNA, the CDR3 is TGTGCCACCAGCACCCCGACAGGGGGCTCCTACAATGAGCAGTTCTTC.